The next 8 T cell receptor beta chains were all read from a single sample in a study of T cell clonotyping in hematopoietic cell transplantation. The protocol was immunoSEQ multiplex PCR, while the TCRdb copy is restricted to in-frame clones and leaves out a portion. Of roughly 42,000 clones in the sample, less than 95% were seen once. The sample consisted of peripheral blood mononuclear cells. The receptors stem from a woman between 45 and 65 years old in good health. Some clones in this sample may be carry-over from other donors' samples.

The CDR3 loop is CASSLVTDTQYF. The CDR3, as DNA: TGTGCCAGCAGCTTGGTCACAGATACGCAGTATTTT. V usage is TRBV5-6 and J usage is TRBJ2-3; unclear D gene. Trimming shortened V by 0 bases and J by 2 bases, and 1 base separated the two germline ends. Germline CDR1 reads SGHDT; CDR2 reads YYEEEE. This CDR3 is 12 amino acids long. Full variable domain (rest looked up from reference TRBV5-6 and TRBJ2-3): DAGVTQSPTHLIKTRGQQVTLRCSPKSGHDTVSWYQQALGQGPQFIFQYYEEEERQRGNFPDRFSGHQFPNYSSELNVNALLLGDSALYLCASSLVTDTQYFGPGTRLTVL.

This clone was seen a handful of times. The chain is built from TRBV28 and TRBJ1-2; maybe TRBD1 (5 bases). Germline assignment: CDR1 MDHEN and CDR2 SYDVKM. V was cut by 5 bases and J by 8 bases, with 15 bases left in between. The CDR3 covers 13 residues. Here the CDR3 reads CASSRQSEGGYTF. The DNA of the CDR3 is TGTGCCAGCAGTCGACAGTCAGAGGGGGGCTACACCTTC.

The chain links TRBV19 to TRBJ2-1; TRBD2 might be the D (6 bases). V gave up 4 bases and J gave up 5 bases, with 21 bases separating them. Germline CDR1 and CDR2: LNHDA and SQIVND (reference sequence). This CDR3 contains 17 residues. The CDR3 here is CASSTPLGAGSNNEQFF. In nucleotides, the CDR3 is TGTGCCAGTAGTACTCCTCTAGGGGCGGGGAGTAACAATGAGCAGTTCTTC.

The chain has TRBV10-1 and TRBJ1-1; no clear D gene. V shed 10 bases and J shed 0 bases, with 18 bases lying between them. The CDR3 is made up of 15 amino acids. The V gene's germline CDR1 is WNHNN and CDR2 SYGVQD (reference sequence). The CDR3 protein is CAKTTPGNMNTEAFF. CDR3 coding DNA: TGCGCCAAAACTACTCCGGGCAATATGAACACTGAAGCTTTCTTT.

The rearrangement uses TRBV11-2 and TRBJ2-3; D is uncertain. V was shortened by 6 bases and J by 2 bases, with 18 bases between the two germline ends. The length of the CDR3 is 16 residues. Germline V CDR1 and CDR2: SGHAT, FQNNGV. The CDR3 here is CASREIGGGLTDTQYF. For the CDR3, the DNA is TGTGCCAGCAGAGAAATCGGCGGCGGCCTCACAGATACGCAGTATTTT.

The chain carries TRBV14 and TRBJ1-2; D uncertain. Trimming removed 4 bases at V and 5 bases at J, with 17 bases between. The CDR3 contains 15 residues. Germline V gene lookup returns CDR1 SGHDN and CDR2 FVKESK. The CDR3 DNA is TGTGCCAGCAGCCCAAGAGGCAAATCTCGATATGGCTACACCTTC. It yields the protein CASSPRGKSRYGYTF. Full variable domain (rest looked up from reference TRBV14 and TRBJ1-2): EAGVTQFPSHSVIEKGQTVTLRCDPISGHDNLYWYRRVMGKEIKFLLHFVKESKQDESGMPNNRFLAERTGGTYSTLKVQPAELEDSGVYFCASSPRGKSRYGYTFGSGTRLTVV.

The rearrangement uses TRBV5-4 and TRBJ1-1; D is perhaps TRBD1 (6 bases). Trimming shortened V by 4 bases and J by 0 bases, and 10 bases separated the two germline ends. Germline assignment: CDR1 SGHNT and CDR2 YYREEE (reference sequence). The CDR3 length is 14 residues. In DNA, the CDR3 is TGTGCCAGCAGCAACAGGGATCTGAACACTGAAGCTTTCTTT. Translated, it gives CASSNRDLNTEAFF.

The rearrangement links TRBV15 to TRBJ2-6, with 8 bases lining up with TRBD1. The CDR3 spans 15 residues. The J segment lost 3 bases and the V segment lost 5 bases, leaving 3 bases of the junction unmatched. Germline loops: CDR1 LNHNV, CDR2 YYDKDF (reference sequence). The CDR3 DNA follows: TGTGCCACCAGCTCCGGGACAGGTGGGGCCAACGTCCTGACTTTC. Translating it yields CATSSGTGGANVLTF.